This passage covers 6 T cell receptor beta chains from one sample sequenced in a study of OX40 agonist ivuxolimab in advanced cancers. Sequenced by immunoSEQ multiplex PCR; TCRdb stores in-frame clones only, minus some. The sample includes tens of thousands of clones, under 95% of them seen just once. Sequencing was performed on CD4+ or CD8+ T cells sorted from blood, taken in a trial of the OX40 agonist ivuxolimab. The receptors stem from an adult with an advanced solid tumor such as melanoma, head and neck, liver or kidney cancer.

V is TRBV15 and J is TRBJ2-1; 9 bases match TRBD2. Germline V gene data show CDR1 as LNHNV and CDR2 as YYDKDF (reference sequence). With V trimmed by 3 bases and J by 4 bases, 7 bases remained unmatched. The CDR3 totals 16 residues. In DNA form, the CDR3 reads TGTGCCACCAGCAGGGGCCCTAGCGGGGAGTACAATGAGCAGTTCTTC. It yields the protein CATSRGPSGEYNEQFF.

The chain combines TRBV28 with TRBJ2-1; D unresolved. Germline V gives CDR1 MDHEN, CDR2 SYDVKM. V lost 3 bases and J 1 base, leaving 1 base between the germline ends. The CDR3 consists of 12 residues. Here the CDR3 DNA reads TGTGCCAGCAGTTTGTCCTACAATGAGCAGTTCTTC. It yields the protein CASSLSYNEQFF.

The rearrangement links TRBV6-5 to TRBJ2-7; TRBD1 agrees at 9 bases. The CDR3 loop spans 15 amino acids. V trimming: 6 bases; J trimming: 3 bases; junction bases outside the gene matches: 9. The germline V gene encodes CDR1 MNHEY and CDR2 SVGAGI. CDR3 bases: TGTGCCAGCAGCCAACGGGACAGGGTATTCTACGAGCAGTACTTC. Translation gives CASSQRDRVFYEQYF.

The CDR3 protein is CASSQDDQNYGYTF. CDR3 DNA: TGCGCCAGCAGCCAAGATGACCAGAACTATGGCTACACCTTC. This sequence joins TRBV4-3 and TRBJ1-2; no firm D call. The CDR3 has 14 amino acids. The germline V and J ends were trimmed by 0 bases and 2 bases, with 7 bases remaining between them. Per the germline V gene, CDR1 is LGHNA and CDR2 is YSLEER.

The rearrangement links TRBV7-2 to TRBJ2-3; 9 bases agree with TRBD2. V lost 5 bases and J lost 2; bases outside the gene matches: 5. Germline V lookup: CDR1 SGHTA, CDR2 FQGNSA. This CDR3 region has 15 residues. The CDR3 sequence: CASSPLAGNTDTQYF. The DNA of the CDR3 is TGTGCCAGCAGCCCCCTAGCGGGGAACACAGATACGCAGTATTTT.

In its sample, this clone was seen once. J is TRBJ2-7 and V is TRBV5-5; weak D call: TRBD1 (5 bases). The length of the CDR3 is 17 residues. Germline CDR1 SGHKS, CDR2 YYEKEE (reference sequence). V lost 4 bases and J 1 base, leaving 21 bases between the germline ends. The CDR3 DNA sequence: TGTGCCAGCAGCCCAATCTCGTGGGGCAAAAGTTCCTACGAGCAGTACTTC. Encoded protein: CASSPISWGKSSYEQYF.